This T cell receptor (beta chain) was sequenced during a study of PD-1 blockade in mismatch repair-deficient tumors. Study observations and caveats: Tumor-resident clones, often undetectable pretreatment in blood, expanded then contracted after pembrolizumab.

The V end lost 1 base, the J end lost 2 bases, and 12 bases lay between the germline ends. CDR1 is SEHNR, CDR2 FQNEAQ, per germline (reference sequence). This CDR3 has 16 residues. On this clone itself: Its antigen is currently unknown.

This table comes from immunoSEQ multiplex PCR, and its TCRdb copy is limited to in-frame clones, with some not included. This sample has 35,000 to 40,000 clones, with roughly 77% found just once. This clonotype was sampled from an adult with mismatch repair-deficient cancer. The sample in question was peripheral blood, obtained 4 weeks after starting pembrolizumab. The chain recombines TRBV7-9 with TRBJ2-1; no reliable D call. CDR3 sequence reads: CASSLGWRPPYNEQFF. The CDR3 nucleotides read TGTGCCAGCAGCTTAGGGTGGCGTCCGCCCTACAATGAGCAGTTCTTC.